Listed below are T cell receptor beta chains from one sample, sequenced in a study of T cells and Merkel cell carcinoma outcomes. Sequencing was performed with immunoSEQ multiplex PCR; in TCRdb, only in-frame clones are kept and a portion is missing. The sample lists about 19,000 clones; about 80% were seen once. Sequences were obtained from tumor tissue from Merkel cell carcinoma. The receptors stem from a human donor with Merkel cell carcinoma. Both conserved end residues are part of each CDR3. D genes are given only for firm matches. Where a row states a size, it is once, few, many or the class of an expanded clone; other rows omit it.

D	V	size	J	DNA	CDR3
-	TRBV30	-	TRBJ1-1	TGTGCCTGGAGTGTATTAAGCTCAAAGAGGGCTTTCTTT	CAWSVLSSKRAFF
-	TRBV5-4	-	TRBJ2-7	TGTGCCAGCAGCCCGGGGGCTACCTACGAGCAGTACTTC	CASSPGATYEQYF
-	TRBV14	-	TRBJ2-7	TGTGCCAGCAGCCAAGCCCAGGGGACGCAGGTTGAGCAGTACTTC	CASSQAQGTQVEQYF
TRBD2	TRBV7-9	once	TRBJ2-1	TGTGCCAGCAGCTTGGGAGGGGATTGGAGTGAGCAGTTCTTC	CASSLGGDWSEQFF
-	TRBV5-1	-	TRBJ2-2	TGCGCCAGCAGCTTGGACGGGGCCACCGGGGAGCTGTTTTTT	CASSLDGATGELFF
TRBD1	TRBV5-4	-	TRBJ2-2	TGTGCCAGCAGCCGGGACAGGGCGTCTGCCGGGGAGCTGTTTTTT	CASSRDRASAGELFF
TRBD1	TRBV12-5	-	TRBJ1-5	TGTGCTAGTGGTTGGACACAGGGGGCAAATCAGCCCCAGCATTTT	CASGWTQGANQPQHF
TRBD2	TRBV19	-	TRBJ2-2	TGTGCCAGTGGAATAGCGGGAGGATTCCCCGGGGAGCTGTTTTTT	CASGIAGGFPGELFF
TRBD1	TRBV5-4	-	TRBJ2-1	TGTGCCAGCAGGCTGGACAGGGGCGCCTTCAATGAGCAGTTCTTC	CASRLDRGAFNEQFF
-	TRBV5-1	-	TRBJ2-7	TGCGCCAGCCGGGGATTCTACGAGCAGTACTTC	CASRGFYEQYF
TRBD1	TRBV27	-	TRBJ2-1	TGTGCCAGCAGTCCCAAGGGGGCGCCCTACAATGAGCAGTTCTTC	CASSPKGAPYNEQFF
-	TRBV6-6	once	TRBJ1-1	TGTGCCAGCAGTTACTCGAGTCGGGGGGACACTGAAGCTTTCTTT	CASSYSSRGDTEAFF
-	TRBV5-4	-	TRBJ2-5	TGTGCCAGCAGCGGGGGGGCCTTCCCAGAGACCCAGTACTTC	CASSGGAFPETQYF
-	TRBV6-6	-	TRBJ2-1	TGTGCCAGCAGTTACTCGAGCAATGAGCAGTTCTTC	CASSYSSNEQFF
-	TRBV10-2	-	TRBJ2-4	TGCGCCAGCAGTGAGTCTCAGTGGGATCAGTACTTC	CASSESQWDQYF
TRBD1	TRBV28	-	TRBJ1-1	TGTGCCAGCAGTTTAGCCGGGACAGGGATGAACACTGAAGCTTTCTTT	CASSLAGTGMNTEAFF
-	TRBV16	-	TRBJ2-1	TGTGCCAGCAGCCAAGGCAATTTAGGGCTCGGGTGGCAGTTCTTC	CASSQGNLGLGWQFF
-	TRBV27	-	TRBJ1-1	TGTGCCAGCAGTTTGGGTCTAATGGGGGCTGAAGCTTTCTTT	CASSLGLMGAEAFF
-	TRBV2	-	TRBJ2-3	TGTGCCAGCAGTTTCTTCCTAGCAACTGATACGCAGTATTTT	CASSFFLATDTQYF
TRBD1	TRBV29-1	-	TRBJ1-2	TGCAGCGTAGCGAGAGGACAGGGGAACTATGGCTACACCTTC	CSVARGQGNYGYTF
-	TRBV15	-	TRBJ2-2	TGTGCCACCAGCAGAGTGGGGGCCGCCACCGGGGAGCTGTTTTTT	CATSRVGAATGELFF
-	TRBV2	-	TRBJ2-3	TGTGCCAGCAGCCCCCAGCGTGATACGCAGTATTTT	CASSPQRDTQYF
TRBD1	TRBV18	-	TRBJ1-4	TGTGCCAGTGCGACAGGGACTGAGCTGTTTTTT	CASATGTELFF